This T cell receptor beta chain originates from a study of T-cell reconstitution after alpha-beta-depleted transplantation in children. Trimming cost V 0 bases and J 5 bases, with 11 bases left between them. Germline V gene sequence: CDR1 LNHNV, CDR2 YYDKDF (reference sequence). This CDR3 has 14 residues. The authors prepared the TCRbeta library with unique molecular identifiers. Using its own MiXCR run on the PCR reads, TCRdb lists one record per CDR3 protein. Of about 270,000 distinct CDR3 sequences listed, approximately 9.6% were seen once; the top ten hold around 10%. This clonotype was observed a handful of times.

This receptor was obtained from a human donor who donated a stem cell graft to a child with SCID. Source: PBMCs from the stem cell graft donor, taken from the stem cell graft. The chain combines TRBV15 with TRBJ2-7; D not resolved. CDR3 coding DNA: TGTGCCACCAGCAGAGATATATCGAGCCACGAGCAGTACTTC. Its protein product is CATSRDISSHEQYF.